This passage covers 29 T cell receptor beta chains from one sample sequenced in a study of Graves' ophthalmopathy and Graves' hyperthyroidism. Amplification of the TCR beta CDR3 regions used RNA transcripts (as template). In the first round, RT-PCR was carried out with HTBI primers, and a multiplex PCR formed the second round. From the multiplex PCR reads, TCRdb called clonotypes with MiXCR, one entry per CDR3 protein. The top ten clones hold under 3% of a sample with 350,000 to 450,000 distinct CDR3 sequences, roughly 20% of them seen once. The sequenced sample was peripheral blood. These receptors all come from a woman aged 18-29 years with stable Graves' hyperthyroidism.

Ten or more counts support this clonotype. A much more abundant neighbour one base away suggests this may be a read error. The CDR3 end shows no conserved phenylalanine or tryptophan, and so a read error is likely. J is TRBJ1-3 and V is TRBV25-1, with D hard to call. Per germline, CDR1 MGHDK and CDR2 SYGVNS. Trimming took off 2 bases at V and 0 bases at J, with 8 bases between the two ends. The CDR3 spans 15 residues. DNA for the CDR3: TGTGCCAGCAGTGAAACCCTCCCCTCTGGAAACACCATATATTCT. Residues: CASSETLPSGNTIYS.

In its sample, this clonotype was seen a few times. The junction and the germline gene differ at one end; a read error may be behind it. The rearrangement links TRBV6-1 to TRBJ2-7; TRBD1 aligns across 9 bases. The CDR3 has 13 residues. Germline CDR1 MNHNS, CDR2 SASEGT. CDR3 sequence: CASSRGTGQEQHF. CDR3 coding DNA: TGTGCCAGCAGTCGGGGGACAGGGCAAGAGCAGCACTTC.

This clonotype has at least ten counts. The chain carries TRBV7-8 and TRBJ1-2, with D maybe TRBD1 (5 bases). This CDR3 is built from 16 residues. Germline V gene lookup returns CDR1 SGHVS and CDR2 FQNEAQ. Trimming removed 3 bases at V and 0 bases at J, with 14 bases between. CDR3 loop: CASSFPFGGANYGYTF. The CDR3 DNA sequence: TGTGCCAGCAGCTTCCCGTTTGGGGGGGCTAACTATGGCTACACCTTC.

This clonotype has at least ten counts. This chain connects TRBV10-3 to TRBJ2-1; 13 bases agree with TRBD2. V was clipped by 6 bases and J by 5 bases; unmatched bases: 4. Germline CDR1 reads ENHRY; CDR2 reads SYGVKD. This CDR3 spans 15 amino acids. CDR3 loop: CAISILAGGDNEQFF. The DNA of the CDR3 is TGTGCCATCAGCATACTAGCGGGAGGGGACAATGAGCAGTTCTTC.

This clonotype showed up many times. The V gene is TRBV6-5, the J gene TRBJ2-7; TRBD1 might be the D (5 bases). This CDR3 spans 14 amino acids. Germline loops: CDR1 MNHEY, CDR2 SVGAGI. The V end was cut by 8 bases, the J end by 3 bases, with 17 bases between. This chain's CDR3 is CASRMLADNYEQYF. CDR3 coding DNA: TGTGCCAGCCGCATGCTTGCGGACAACTACGAGCAGTACTTC.

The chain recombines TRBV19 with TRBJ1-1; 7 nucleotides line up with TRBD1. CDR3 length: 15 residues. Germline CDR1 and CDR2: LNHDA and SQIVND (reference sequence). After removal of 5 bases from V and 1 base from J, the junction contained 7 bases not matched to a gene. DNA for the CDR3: TGTGCCAGTAGTGCCCAACGGACAGGGAACACTGAAGCTTTCTTT. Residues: CASSAQRTGNTEAFF.

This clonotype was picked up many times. CDR3: CASTVRGGGLAGELFF. The CDR3 nucleotides are TGTGCCAGCACCGTTAGGGGGGGAGGCCTGGCCGGGGAGCTGTTTTTT. The chain recombines TRBV11-2 with TRBJ2-2, with D maybe TRBD2 (7 bases). Between the trimmed V and J ends, which lost 7 bases and 6 bases, there was a span of 21 bases. The V gene's germline CDR1 is SGHAT and CDR2 FQNNGV. This CDR3 region has 16 residues.

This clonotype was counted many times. DNA of the CDR3: TGTGCCAGCAGTCCCCGGGCTAGCGGGAGTATCAACGAGCAGTACTTC. This encodes CASSPRASGSINEQYF. The V and J genes are TRBV12-3 or TRBV12-4 and TRBJ2-7; 10 bases are shared with TRBD2. The CDR3 extends over 16 amino acids. V shed 5 bases, J shed 5 bases, and the junction held 12 bases outside the gene matches.

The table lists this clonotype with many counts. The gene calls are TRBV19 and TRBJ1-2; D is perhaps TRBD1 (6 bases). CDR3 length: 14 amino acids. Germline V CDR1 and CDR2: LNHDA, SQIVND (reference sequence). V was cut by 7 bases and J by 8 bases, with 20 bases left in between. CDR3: CASKPGQFLVGYTF. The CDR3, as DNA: TGTGCCAGTAAACCTGGACAGTTCTTAGTCGGCTACACCTTC.

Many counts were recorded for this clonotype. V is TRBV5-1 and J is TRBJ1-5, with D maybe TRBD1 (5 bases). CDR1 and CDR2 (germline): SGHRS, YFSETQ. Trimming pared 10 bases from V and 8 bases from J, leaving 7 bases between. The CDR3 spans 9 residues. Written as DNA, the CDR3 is TGCGCCGTCAGGGAGCCCCAGCATTTT. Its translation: CAVREPQHF. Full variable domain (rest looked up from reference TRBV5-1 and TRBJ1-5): KAGVTQTPRYLIKTRGQQVTLSCSPISGHRSVSWYQQTPGQGLQFLFEYFSETQRNKGNFPGRFSGRQFSNSRSEMNVSTLELGDSALYLCAVREPQHFGDGTRLSIL.

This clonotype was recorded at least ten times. The CDR3 is CASSYRGSPGNTIYF. The CDR3 nucleotides read TGTGCCAGCAGTTACCGAGGATCCCCTGGAAACACCATATATTTT. The V gene is TRBV6-5, the J gene TRBJ1-3; D is uncertain. The germline V and J ends were trimmed by 2 bases and 2 bases, with 10 bases remaining between them. Germline CDR1 MNHEY, CDR2 SVGAGI. The CDR3 is made up of 15 amino acids.

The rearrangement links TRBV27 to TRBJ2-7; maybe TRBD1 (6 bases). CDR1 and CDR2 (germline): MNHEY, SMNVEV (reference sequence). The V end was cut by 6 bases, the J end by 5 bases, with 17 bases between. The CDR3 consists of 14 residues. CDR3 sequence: CASRHQTGAHEQYF. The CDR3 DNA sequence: TGTGCCAGCAGACATCAGACAGGCGCCCACGAGCAGTACTTC.

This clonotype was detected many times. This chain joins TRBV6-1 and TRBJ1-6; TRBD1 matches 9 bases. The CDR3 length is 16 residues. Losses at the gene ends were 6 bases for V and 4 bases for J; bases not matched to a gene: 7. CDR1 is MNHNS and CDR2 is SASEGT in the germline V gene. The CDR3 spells CASRTGQGLYNSPLHF. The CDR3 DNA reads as TGTGCCAGCAGAACGGGACAGGGCCTTTATAATTCACCCCTCCACTTT.

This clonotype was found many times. The CDR3 region has the DNA TGTGCCTGGAGTGTGAGCACCGGGGAGCTGTTTTTT. The encoded protein is CAWSVSTGELFF. This chain links TRBV30 with TRBJ2-2; D is undetermined. Germline V gene sequence: CDR1 GTSNPN, CDR2 SVGIG (reference sequence). CDR3 length equals 12 residues. The ends were cut back, 0 bases at V and 4 bases at J, with 3 bases in the middle.

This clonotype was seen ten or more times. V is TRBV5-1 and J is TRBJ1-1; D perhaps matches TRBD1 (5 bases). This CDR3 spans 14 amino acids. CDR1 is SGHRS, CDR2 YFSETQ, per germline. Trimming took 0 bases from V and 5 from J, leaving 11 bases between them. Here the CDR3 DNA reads TGCGCCAGCAGCTTGGGACAGACTTTTACTGAAGCTTTCTTT. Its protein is CASSLGQTFTEAFF.

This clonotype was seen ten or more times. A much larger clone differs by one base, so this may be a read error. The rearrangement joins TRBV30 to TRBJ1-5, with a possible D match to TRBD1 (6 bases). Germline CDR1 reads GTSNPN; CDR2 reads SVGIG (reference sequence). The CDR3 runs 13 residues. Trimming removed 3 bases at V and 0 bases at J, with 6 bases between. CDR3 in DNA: TGTGCCTGGAGACAGGGTAGCAATCAGCCCCAGCATTTT. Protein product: CAWRQGSNQPQHF.

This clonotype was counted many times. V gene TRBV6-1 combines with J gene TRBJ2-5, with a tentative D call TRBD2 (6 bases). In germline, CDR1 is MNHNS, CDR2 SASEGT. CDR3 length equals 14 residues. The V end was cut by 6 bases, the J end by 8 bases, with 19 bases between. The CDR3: CASSWRAGRDTQYF. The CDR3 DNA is TGTGCCAGCAGCTGGAGGGCCGGGCGGGACACCCAGTACTTC.

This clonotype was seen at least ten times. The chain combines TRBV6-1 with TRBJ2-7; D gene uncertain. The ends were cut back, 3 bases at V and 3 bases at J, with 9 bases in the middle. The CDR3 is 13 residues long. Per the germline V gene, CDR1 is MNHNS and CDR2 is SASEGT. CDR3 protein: CASSDSSLYEQYF. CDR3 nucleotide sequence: TGTGCCAGCAGTGACAGTTCTCTCTACGAGCAGTACTTC.

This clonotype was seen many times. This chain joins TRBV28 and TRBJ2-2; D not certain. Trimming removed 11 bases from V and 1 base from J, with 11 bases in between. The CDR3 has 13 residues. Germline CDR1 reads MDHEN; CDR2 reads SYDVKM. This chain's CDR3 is CAESAWNTGELFF. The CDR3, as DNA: TGTGCCGAGTCGGCCTGGAACACCGGGGAGCTGTTTTTT.

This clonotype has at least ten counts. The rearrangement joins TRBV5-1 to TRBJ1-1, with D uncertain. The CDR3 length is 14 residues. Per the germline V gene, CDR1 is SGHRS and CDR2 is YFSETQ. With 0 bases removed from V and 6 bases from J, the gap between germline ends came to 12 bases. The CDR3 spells CASSLVSVGSEAFF. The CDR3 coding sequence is TGCGCCAGCAGCTTGGTGTCTGTAGGGTCTGAAGCTTTCTTT. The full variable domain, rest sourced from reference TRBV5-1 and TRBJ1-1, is KAGVTQTPRYLIKTRGQQVTLSCSPISGHRSVSWYQQTPGQGLQFLFEYFSETQRNKGNFPGRFSGRQFSNSRSEMNVSTLELGDSALYLCASSLVSVGSEAFFGQGTRLTVV.

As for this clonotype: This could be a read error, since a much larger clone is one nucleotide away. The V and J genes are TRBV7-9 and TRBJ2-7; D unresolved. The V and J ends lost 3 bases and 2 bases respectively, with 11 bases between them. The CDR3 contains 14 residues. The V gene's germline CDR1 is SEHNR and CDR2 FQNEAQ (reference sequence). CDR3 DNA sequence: TGTGCCAGCAGCTTTTGGCAAGACCCCTACGAGCAGTACTTC. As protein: CASSFWQDPYEQYF.

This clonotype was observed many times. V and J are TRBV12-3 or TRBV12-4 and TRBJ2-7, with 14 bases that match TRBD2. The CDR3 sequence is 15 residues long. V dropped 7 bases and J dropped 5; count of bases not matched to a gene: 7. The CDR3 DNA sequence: TGTGCCAGCACTGCCGGGACTAGCGGGAGCAACGAGCAGTACTTC. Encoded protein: CASTAGTSGSNEQYF.

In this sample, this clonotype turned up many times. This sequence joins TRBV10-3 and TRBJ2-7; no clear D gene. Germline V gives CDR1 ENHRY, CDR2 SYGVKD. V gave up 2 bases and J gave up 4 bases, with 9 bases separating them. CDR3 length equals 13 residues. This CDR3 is CAISEAQTYEQYF. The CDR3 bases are TGTGCCATCAGTGAGGCCCAGACTTACGAGCAGTACTTC.

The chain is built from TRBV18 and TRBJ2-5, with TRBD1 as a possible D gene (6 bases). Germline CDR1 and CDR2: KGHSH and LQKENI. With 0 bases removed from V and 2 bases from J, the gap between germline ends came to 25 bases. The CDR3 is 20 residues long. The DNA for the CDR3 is TGTGCCAGCTCACCACCGAGGACAGCCAACCCGACCGCTCCTCAAGAGACCCAGTACTTC. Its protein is CASSPPRTANPTAPQETQYF.

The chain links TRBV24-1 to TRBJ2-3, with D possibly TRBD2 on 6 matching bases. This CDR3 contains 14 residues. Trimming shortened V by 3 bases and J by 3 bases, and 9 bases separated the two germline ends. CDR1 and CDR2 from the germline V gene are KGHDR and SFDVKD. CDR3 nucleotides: TGTGCCACCAGTGATCCGGGACTTACAGATACGCAGTATTTT. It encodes CATSDPGLTDTQYF.

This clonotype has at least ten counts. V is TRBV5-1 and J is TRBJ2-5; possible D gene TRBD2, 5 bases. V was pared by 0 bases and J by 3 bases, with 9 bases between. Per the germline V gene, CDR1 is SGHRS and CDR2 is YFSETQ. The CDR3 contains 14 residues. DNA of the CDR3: TGCGCCAGCAGCTTGGGGACTGCAAAAGAGACCCAGTACTTC. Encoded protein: CASSLGTAKETQYF. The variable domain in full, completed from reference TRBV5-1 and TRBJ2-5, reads KAGVTQTPRYLIKTRGQQVTLSCSPISGHRSVSWYQQTPGQGLQFLFEYFSETQRNKGNFPGRFSGRQFSNSRSEMNVSTLELGDSALYLCASSLGTAKETQYFGPGTRLLVL.

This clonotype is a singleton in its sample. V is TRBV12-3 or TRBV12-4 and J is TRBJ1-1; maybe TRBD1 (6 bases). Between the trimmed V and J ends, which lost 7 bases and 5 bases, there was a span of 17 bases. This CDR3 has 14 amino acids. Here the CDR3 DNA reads TGTGCCAGCATTTACGGGGGCTGGGGTACTGAAGCTTTCTTT. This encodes CASIYGGWGTEAFF.

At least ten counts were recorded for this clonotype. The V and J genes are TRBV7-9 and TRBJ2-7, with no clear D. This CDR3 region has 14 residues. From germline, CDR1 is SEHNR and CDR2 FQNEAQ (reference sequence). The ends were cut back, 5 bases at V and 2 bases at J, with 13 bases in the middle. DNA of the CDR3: TGTGCCAGCAGCGCTCCGGGCCGTCCCTACGAGCAGTACTTC. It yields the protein CASSAPGRPYEQYF.

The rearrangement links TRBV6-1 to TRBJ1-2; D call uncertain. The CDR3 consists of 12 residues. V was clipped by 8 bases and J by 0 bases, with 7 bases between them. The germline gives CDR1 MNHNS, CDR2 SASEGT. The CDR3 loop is CASRSSNYGYTF. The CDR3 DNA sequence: TGTGCCAGCCGTAGTTCTAACTATGGCTACACCTTC.